The text below deals with one T cell receptor beta chain. A second about 7 to 11 cycle PCR used barcoded and J-beta primers. TCRdb used MiXCR to reprocess the 5' RACE reads, holding one entry per CDR3 protein. The table records 700,000 to 850,000 distinct CDR3 sequences, about 34% of them present only once. This sample stems from a study of blood T cells in healthy people across ages. Healthy Caucasian individuals from Russia aged about 6 to 90 were enrolled as donors. Trimming cost V 6 bases and J 6 bases, with 12 bases left between them. Germline V gene lookup returns CDR1 SQVTM and CDR2 ANQGSEA. This CDR3 is built from 12 residues.

The sequencing sample was made of blood. The chain combines TRBV29-1 with TRBJ1-5; D perhaps matches TRBD1 (6 bases). This receptor was obtained from a man aged 18 to 30 in good health. CDR3 region: CSVQGGGQPQHF. The CDR3 DNA reads as TGCAGCGTACAGGGAGGGGGTCAGCCCCAGCATTTT. The whole variable domain, remainder taken from reference TRBV29-1 and TRBJ1-5, is SAVISQKPSRDICQRGTSLTIQCQVDSQVTMMFWYRQQPGQSLTLIATANQGSEATYESGFVIDKFPISRPNLTFSTLTVSNMSPEDSSIYLCSVQGGGQPQHFGDGTRLSIL.